The T cell receptor (beta chain) described here comes from a study of Ad26.COV2.S vaccination and SARS-CoV-2 variants. Across the study: The authors gave Ad26.COV2.S intramuscularly, either once or twice 56 days apart.

Study-level results: Vaccine and placebo groups showed comparable non-spike TCR breadth. Analyses of TCR breadth and depth may have underestimated total T cell responses.

In germline, CDR1 is MNHEY, CDR2 SVGEGT. This CDR3 is built from 14 residues. V dropped 10 bases and J dropped 5 bases, with 17 bases sitting between them. Treatment defined: roughly 18 received Ad26.COV2.S at low or high dose, single or two shots; about five received placebo; per-sample allocation not given. Specimen acquisition occurred on day 63 following the initial vaccine or placebo injection. In Boston, the donor was an adult between 18-55 years of age. With respect to this clone: Its antigen is still unknown.

Method: immunoSEQ multiplex PCR; TCRdb's copy keeps in-frame clones and lacks some. The sample comprises 440,000 or so clones, about nine tenths of which are singletons, and 4.3% rests with the top ten. The genes are TRBV6-2 or TRBV6-3 and TRBJ2-2, with a possible D match to TRBD1 (5 bases). This sequence was found in a person between 18 and 65 years old who received the Ad26.COV2.S COVID-19 vaccine or a placebo. The source material was peripheral blood, sampled in a trial of Ad26.COV2.S vaccine versus placebo. CDR3 residues: CATSSIRGTGELFF. CDR3 sequence (DNA): TGTGCCACCAGCAGTATAAGGGGAACCGGGGAGCTGTTTTTT.